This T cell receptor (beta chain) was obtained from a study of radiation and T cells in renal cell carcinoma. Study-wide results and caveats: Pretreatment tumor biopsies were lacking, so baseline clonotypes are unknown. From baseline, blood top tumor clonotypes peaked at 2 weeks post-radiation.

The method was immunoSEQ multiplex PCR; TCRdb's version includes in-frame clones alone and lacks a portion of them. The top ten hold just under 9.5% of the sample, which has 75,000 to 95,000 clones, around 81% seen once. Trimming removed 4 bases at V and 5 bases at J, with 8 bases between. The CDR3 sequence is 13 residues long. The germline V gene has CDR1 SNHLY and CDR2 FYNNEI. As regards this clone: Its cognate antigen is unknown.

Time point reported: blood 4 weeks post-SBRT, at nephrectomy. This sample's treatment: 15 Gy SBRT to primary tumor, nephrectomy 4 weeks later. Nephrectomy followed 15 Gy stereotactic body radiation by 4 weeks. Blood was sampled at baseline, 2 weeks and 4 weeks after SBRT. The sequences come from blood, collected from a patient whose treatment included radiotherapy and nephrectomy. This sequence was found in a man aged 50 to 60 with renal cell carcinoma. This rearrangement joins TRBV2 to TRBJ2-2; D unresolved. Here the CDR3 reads CASSGLSTGELFF. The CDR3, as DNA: TGTGCCAGCAGTGGACTTTCGACCGGGGAGCTGTTTTTT.